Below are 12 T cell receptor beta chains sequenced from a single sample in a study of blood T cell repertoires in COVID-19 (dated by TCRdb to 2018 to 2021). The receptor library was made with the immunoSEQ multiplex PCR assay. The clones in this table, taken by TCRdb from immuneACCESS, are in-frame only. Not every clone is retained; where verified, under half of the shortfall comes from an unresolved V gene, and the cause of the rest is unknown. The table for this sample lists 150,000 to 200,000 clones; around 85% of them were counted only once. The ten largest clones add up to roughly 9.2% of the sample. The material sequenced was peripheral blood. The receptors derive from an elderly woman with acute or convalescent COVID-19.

DNA for the CDR3: TGTGCCAGCAGCCAAGAGGGGGGGACTGAAGCTTTCTTT. Translation: CASSQEGGTEAFF. This chain links TRBV7-9 with TRBJ1-1; D might be TRBD1 (6 bases). Germline V gene data show CDR1 as SEHNR and CDR2 as FQNEAQ (reference sequence). V was trimmed by 5 bases and J by 5 bases, leaving 12 bases between them. There are 13 residues in the CDR3.

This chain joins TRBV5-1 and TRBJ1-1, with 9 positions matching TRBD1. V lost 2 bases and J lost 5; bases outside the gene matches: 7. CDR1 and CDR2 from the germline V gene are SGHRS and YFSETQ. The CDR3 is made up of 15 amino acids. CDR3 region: CASSFPGQGRTEAFF. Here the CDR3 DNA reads TGCGCCAGCAGCTTCCCTGGACAGGGGAGGACTGAAGCTTTCTTT.

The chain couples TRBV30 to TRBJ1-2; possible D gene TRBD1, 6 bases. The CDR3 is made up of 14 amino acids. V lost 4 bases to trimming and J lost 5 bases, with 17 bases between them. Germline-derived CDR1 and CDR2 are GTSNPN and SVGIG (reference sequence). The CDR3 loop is CAWKVSRGAYGYTF. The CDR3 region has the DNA TGTGCCTGGAAGGTCTCCAGGGGAGCTTATGGCTACACCTTC.

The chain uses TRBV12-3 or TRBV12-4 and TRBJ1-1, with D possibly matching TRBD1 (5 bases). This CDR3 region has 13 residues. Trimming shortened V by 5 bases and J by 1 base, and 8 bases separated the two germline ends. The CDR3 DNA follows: TGTGCCAGCAGTCCTAGGGGGAACACTGAAGCTTTCTTT. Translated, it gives CASSPRGNTEAFF.

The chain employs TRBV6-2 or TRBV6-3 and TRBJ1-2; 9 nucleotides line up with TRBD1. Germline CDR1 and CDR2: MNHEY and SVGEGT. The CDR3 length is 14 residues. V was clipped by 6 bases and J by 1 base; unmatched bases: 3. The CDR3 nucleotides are TGTGCCAGCAGCCCGGACAGGGGTAACTATGGCTACACCTTC. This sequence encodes CASSPDRGNYGYTF.

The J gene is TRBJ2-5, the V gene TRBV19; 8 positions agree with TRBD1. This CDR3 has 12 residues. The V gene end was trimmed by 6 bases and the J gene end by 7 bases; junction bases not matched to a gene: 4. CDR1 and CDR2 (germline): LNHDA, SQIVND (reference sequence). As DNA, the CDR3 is TGTGCCAGTAGGGGGGACAGGAGGACCCAGTACTTC. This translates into CASRGDRRTQYF.

CDR3 bases: TGTGCCAGCAGCTTCTTCGGGAGGGAATACAATGAGCAGTTCTTC. Protein: CASSFFGREYNEQFF. V and J are TRBV7-9 and TRBJ2-1; TRBD2 matches 8 bases. Germline lookup yields CDR1 SEHNR and CDR2 FQNEAQ (reference sequence). With 3 bases clipped from V and 4 bases from J, the junction kept 5 bases outside the gene matches. The CDR3 totals 15 residues.

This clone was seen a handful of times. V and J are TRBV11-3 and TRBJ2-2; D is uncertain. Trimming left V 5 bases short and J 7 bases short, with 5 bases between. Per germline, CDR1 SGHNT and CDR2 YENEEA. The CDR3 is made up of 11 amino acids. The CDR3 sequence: CASSQLGELFF. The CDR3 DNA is TGTGCCAGCAGCCAACTCGGGGAGCTGTTTTTT.

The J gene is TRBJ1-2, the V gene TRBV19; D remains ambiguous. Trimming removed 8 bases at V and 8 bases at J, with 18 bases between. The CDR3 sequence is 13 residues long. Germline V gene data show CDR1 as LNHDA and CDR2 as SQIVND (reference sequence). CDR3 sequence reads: CASSPRGSGGYTF. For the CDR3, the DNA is TGTGCCAGTTCGCCGCGCGGAAGTGGGGGCTACACCTTC.

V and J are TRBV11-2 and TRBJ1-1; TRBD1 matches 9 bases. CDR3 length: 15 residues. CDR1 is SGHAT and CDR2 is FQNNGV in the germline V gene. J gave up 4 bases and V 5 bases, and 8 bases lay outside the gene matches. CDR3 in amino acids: CASSRGQGSTTEAFF. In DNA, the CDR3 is TGTGCCAGCAGCCGAGGACAGGGGTCTACCACTGAAGCTTTCTTT. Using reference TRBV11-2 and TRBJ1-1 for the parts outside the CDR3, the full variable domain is EAGVAQSPRYKIIEKRQSVAFWCNPISGHATLYWYQQILGQGPKLLIQFQNNGVVDDSQLPKDRFSAERLKGVDSTLKIQPAKLEDSAVYLCASSRGQGSTTEAFFGQGTRLTVV.

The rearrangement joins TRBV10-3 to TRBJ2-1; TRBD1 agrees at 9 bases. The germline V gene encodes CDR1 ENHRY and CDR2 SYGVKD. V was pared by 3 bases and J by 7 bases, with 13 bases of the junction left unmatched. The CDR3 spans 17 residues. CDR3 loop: CAISDPGTGNGGNEQFF. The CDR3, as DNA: TGTGCCATCAGTGACCCCGGGACAGGGAACGGGGGGAATGAGCAGTTCTTC.

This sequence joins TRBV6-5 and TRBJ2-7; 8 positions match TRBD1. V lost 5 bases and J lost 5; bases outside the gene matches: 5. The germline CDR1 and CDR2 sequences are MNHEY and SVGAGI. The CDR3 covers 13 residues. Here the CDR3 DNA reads TGTGCCAGCAGTCAGACAGGGGACAACGAGCAGTACTTC. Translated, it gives CASSQTGDNEQYF.